The rows below give T cell receptor beta chains drawn from one sample of a study of blood T cell repertoires in COVID-19. TCRdb's table, derived via immunoSEQ multiplex PCR, lists solely in-frame clones and lacks some. This table has some 190,000 clones, about 85% appearing once. The sequencing sample was made of peripheral blood. These receptors came from a person aged 65 to 79 with COVID-19, enrolled during active disease. The CDR3 runs from the conserved cysteine through the conserved F or W. The D gene is left open where the match is weak. Expanded clones are given a class, and other clones once, few, many or no size at all.

v_call: TRBV10-2; clone_size: NA; d_call: TRBD1; j_call: TRBJ1-5; cdr3_nt: TGCGCCAGCAGTAATATAGGACAGGGGAATCAGCCCCAGCATTTT; cdr3_aa: CASSNIGQGNQPQHF
v_call: TRBV7-8; clone_size: NA; d_call: NA; j_call: TRBJ2-2; cdr3_nt: TGTGCCAGCAGCCGCGGCCGGAGGGAAAACACCGGGGAGCTGTTTTTT; cdr3_aa: CASSRGRRENTGELFF
v_call: TRBV19; clone_size: NA; d_call: TRBD2; j_call: TRBJ2-1; cdr3_nt: TGTGCCAGTAGCGGACTAGCGGCTAATGAGCAGTTCTTC; cdr3_aa: CASSGLAANEQFF
v_call: TRBV6-5; clone_size: NA; d_call: NA; j_call: TRBJ1-5; cdr3_nt: TGTGCCAGCACCAGGGAGGTCAATCAGCCCCAGCATTTT; cdr3_aa: CASTREVNQPQHF
v_call: TRBV7-9; clone_size: NA; d_call: NA; j_call: TRBJ2-3; cdr3_nt: TGTGCCAGCGCACAAAGGAGCGGACTTCTCACTAGCACAGATACGCAGTATTTT; cdr3_aa: CASAQRSGLLTSTDTQYF
v_call: TRBV7-2; clone_size: NA; d_call: TRBD2; j_call: TRBJ2-3; cdr3_nt: TGTGCCAGCAGCGGTAGCGGGGGGGCCGGGGATACGCAGTATTTT; cdr3_aa: CASSGSGGAGDTQYF
v_call: TRBV29-1; clone_size: NA; d_call: TRBD2; j_call: TRBJ2-3; cdr3_nt: TGCAGCGTTGCGGGGACCGGGACTAGCGGGAAAGGAACAGATACGCAGTATTTT; cdr3_aa: CSVAGTGTSGKGTDTQYF
v_call: TRBV5-8; clone_size: NA; d_call: NA; j_call: TRBJ2-3; cdr3_nt: TGTGCCAGCAGATTGAGCGGGACAGATACGCAGTATTTT; cdr3_aa: CASRLSGTDTQYF
v_call: TRBV19; clone_size: NA; d_call: TRBD1; j_call: TRBJ1-2; cdr3_nt: TGTGCCAGTAGTGCCACCCACGGGACAGGGGTTCGAGGCTACACCTTC; cdr3_aa: CASSATHGTGVRGYTF
v_call: TRBV27; clone_size: many; d_call: TRBD1; j_call: TRBJ2-3; cdr3_nt: TGTGCCAGCAGTAGGAGGGACAGGTCTATTGGGAATACGCAGTATTTT; cdr3_aa: CASSRRDRSIGNTQYF
v_call: TRBV7-9; clone_size: NA; d_call: NA; j_call: TRBJ2-5; cdr3_nt: TGTGCCAGCAGTACAAGGACAGCAACAAACATAACGCGCCAGTACTTC; cdr3_aa: CASSTRTATNITRQYF
v_call: TRBV7-8; clone_size: NA; d_call: NA; j_call: TRBJ1-6; cdr3_nt: TGTGCCAGCAGCTTAAATACCCCGGAGAATTCACCCCTCCACTTT; cdr3_aa: CASSLNTPENSPLHF
v_call: TRBV11-1; clone_size: NA; d_call: TRBD2; j_call: TRBJ2-3; cdr3_nt: TGTGCCAGCAGCTTAAGGCAACTAGCGGGGGCGGATACGCAGTATTTT; cdr3_aa: CASSLRQLAGADTQYF
v_call: TRBV12-3/TRBV12-4; clone_size: NA; d_call: NA; j_call: TRBJ2-5; cdr3_nt: TGTGCCAGCAGCCCAGGGGGGCCCCTGTACTTC; cdr3_aa: CASSPGGPLYF
v_call: TRBV6-2/TRBV6-3; clone_size: NA; d_call: TRBD1; j_call: TRBJ1-5; cdr3_nt: TGTGCCAGCAGTTCGGGACAGAACAATCAGCCCCAGCATTTT; cdr3_aa: CASSSGQNNQPQHF
v_call: TRBV9; clone_size: few; d_call: TRBD2; j_call: TRBJ2-2; cdr3_nt: TGTGCCAGCAGCTCCCGAGCGGGGGGTGGTACCGGGGAGCTGTTTTTT; cdr3_aa: CASSSRAGGGTGELFF
v_call: TRBV25-1; clone_size: NA; d_call: TRBD1; j_call: TRBJ1-6; cdr3_nt: TGTGCCAGCAGTGATCGCGACAGGGCTCCCCTCCACTTT; cdr3_aa: CASSDRDRAPLHF
v_call: TRBV19; clone_size: NA; d_call: NA; j_call: TRBJ2-7; cdr3_nt: TGTGCCAGTAGTAGGGGCGGCGACTCCTACGAGCAGTACTTC; cdr3_aa: CASSRGGDSYEQYF
v_call: TRBV6-2/TRBV6-3; clone_size: NA; d_call: NA; j_call: TRBJ2-2; cdr3_nt: TGTGCCAGCAGTTACTCGAAAAGGAGTCCGAAGCGGGCCGGGGAGCTGTTTTTT; cdr3_aa: CASSYSKRSPKRAGELFF
v_call: TRBV18; clone_size: NA; d_call: TRBD2; j_call: TRBJ2-3; cdr3_nt: TGTGCCAGCTCACCCTTCGGACTAGCGGCAACCACAGATACGCAGTATTTT; cdr3_aa: CASSPFGLAATTDTQYF
v_call: TRBV2; clone_size: NA; d_call: TRBD1; j_call: TRBJ1-5; cdr3_nt: TGTGCCAGCAGTGAGTTGACAGGGGGCAATCAGCCCCAGCATTTT; cdr3_aa: CASSELTGGNQPQHF
v_call: TRBV7-8; clone_size: NA; d_call: NA; j_call: TRBJ2-3; cdr3_nt: TGTGCCAGCAGCTTGTACACAGATACGCAGTATTTT; cdr3_aa: CASSLYTDTQYF
v_call: TRBV19; clone_size: NA; d_call: TRBD1; j_call: TRBJ1-2; cdr3_nt: TGTGCCAGTAGTGACCGGGACAGGCGCGGCTACACCTTC; cdr3_aa: CASSDRDRRGYTF
v_call: TRBV6-1; clone_size: few; d_call: NA; j_call: TRBJ1-2; cdr3_nt: TGTGCCAGCAGTGACATGGAGAACTATGGCTACACCTTC; cdr3_aa: CASSDMENYGYTF
v_call: TRBV3-1/TRBV3-2; clone_size: once; d_call: NA; j_call: TRBJ1-1; cdr3_nt: TGTGCCAGCAGACGGGAAGGCACTGAAGCTTTCTTT; cdr3_aa: CASRREGTEAFF
v_call: TRBV6-6; clone_size: NA; d_call: NA; j_call: TRBJ1-5; cdr3_nt: TGTGCCAGCAGTTACTCGACGGGGGGTCAGCCCCAGCATTTT; cdr3_aa: CASSYSTGGQPQHF
v_call: TRBV9; clone_size: NA; d_call: NA; j_call: TRBJ1-1; cdr3_nt: TGTGCCAGCAGCGTGCTAGGATCAAACACTGAAGCTTTCTTT; cdr3_aa: CASSVLGSNTEAFF
v_call: TRBV7-2; clone_size: NA; d_call: TRBD1; j_call: TRBJ2-7; cdr3_nt: TGTGCCAGCAGCCGGGGACAGGGCCCCTACGAGCAGTACTTC; cdr3_aa: CASSRGQGPYEQYF
v_call: TRBV9; clone_size: once; d_call: NA; j_call: TRBJ1-3; cdr3_nt: TGTGCCAGCAGCGTAGCAGGGTTCGGCGGAAACACCATATATTTT; cdr3_aa: CASSVAGFGGNTIYF
v_call: TRBV9; clone_size: NA; d_call: TRBD1; j_call: TRBJ2-1; cdr3_nt: TGTGCCAGCAGCGTAGTCCAGGGGGCACCCGTCTTC; cdr3_aa: CASSVVQGAPVF
v_call: TRBV5-5; clone_size: NA; d_call: NA; j_call: TRBJ2-2; cdr3_nt: TGTGCCAGCAGCTTGAGCGGGACAGGAGGGAACACCGGGGAGCTGTTTTTT; cdr3_aa: CASSLSGTGGNTGELFF
v_call: TRBV11-3; clone_size: NA; d_call: TRBD1; j_call: TRBJ1-5; cdr3_nt: TGTGCCAGCAGGAGCACGGACAGAGGGGGCAGCAATCAGCCCCAGCATTTT; cdr3_aa: CASRSTDRGGSNQPQHF
v_call: TRBV6-6; clone_size: NA; d_call: TRBD1; j_call: TRBJ1-5; cdr3_nt: TGTGCCAGCAGCCCCACAGGGACAGGGGTGCAGCCCCAGCATTTT; cdr3_aa: CASSPTGTGVQPQHF
v_call: TRBV6-2/TRBV6-3; clone_size: NA; d_call: TRBD1; j_call: TRBJ1-5; cdr3_nt: TGTGCCAGCAGCCAAACCACCGGGACAGTAAGGCCTAGCAATCAGCCCCAGCATTTT; cdr3_aa: CASSQTTGTVRPSNQPQHF
v_call: TRBV19; clone_size: few; d_call: NA; j_call: TRBJ2-7; cdr3_nt: TGTGCCAGTAGTATAGTTCGGTCGGGGTCCGAGCAGTACTTC; cdr3_aa: CASSIVRSGSEQYF
v_call: TRBV7-8; clone_size: NA; d_call: TRBD1; j_call: TRBJ1-2; cdr3_nt: TGTGCCAGCAGCCTTAGACAGGGGGAGGGCTACACCTTC; cdr3_aa: CASSLRQGEGYTF
v_call: TRBV29-1; clone_size: NA; d_call: NA; j_call: TRBJ2-3; cdr3_nt: TGCAGCGTTGATCCCCCAGGTTCCTACACAGATACGCAGTATTTT; cdr3_aa: CSVDPPGSYTDTQYF
v_call: TRBV28; clone_size: NA; d_call: NA; j_call: TRBJ1-1; cdr3_nt: TGTGCCAGCAGCTTCGATATGAGGTACACTGAAGCTTTCTTT; cdr3_aa: CASSFDMRYTEAFF
v_call: TRBV5-1; clone_size: NA; d_call: NA; j_call: TRBJ1-3; cdr3_nt: TGCGCCAGCAGCTTGGAAGGGAGGGGAAACACCATATATTTT; cdr3_aa: CASSLEGRGNTIYF
v_call: TRBV27; clone_size: NA; d_call: TRBD2; j_call: TRBJ2-7; cdr3_nt: TGTGCCAGCAGCATCCTAGCGGGGAGCTCCTACGAGCAGTACTTC; cdr3_aa: CASSILAGSSYEQYF
v_call: TRBV28; clone_size: NA; d_call: NA; j_call: TRBJ1-2; cdr3_nt: TGTGCCAGCAGTTCCACTGGGGGCTCGGTCCGATTC; cdr3_aa: CASSSTGGSVRF
v_call: TRBV9; clone_size: NA; d_call: NA; j_call: TRBJ1-4; cdr3_nt: TGTGCCAGCAGCTCCGGGACACCTAATGAAAAACTGTTTTTT; cdr3_aa: CASSSGTPNEKLFF
v_call: TRBV28; clone_size: once; d_call: TRBD2; j_call: TRBJ2-7; cdr3_nt: TGTGCCAGCAGTCGCGGACTAGTCTACGAGCAGTACTTC; cdr3_aa: CASSRGLVYEQYF
v_call: TRBV5-1; clone_size: NA; d_call: NA; j_call: TRBJ2-1; cdr3_nt: TGCGCCAGCAGCCGGGGATCCTACAATGAGCAGTTCTTC; cdr3_aa: CASSRGSYNEQFF
v_call: TRBV7-9; clone_size: NA; d_call: NA; j_call: TRBJ2-6; cdr3_nt: TGTGCCAGCAGCTTTTCTGTCGGGGGGCCTGAGTCTGGGGCCAACGTCCTGACTTTC; cdr3_aa: CASSFSVGGPESGANVLTF